This record covers a single T cell receptor beta chain. Its specificity is unknown. V lost 6 bases to trimming and J lost 11 bases, with 7 bases between them. The CDR3 extends over 10 amino acids. This sample was included in a study of T-cell memory formation after mild COVID-19. At the level of the study: Among the donors, TCR clusters were largely specific to each donor.

Study-wide results and limits: Researchers report contracting CD4+ clones mostly in CM and EM, with CD8+ clones in EMRA. Several responding clones turned up in pre-infection memory, indicating that cross-reactive memory may have taken part.

Using its own MiXCR run on the 5' RACE reads, TCRdb lists one record per CDR3 protein. The table lists under 350,000 distinct CDR3 sequences, 16% of them singletons. This TCR derives from a man between 18 and 35 years old who had mild COVID-19 (a few samples of this study predate the infection). Cell type and time point are not known. The V gene is TRBV12-3 or TRBV12-4, the J gene TRBJ1-4; tentative D call: TRBD1 (5 bases). Sequencing used PBMCs or a T cell subset sorted from them (not recorded which). DNA of the CDR3: TGTGCCAGCAGACAGGACAAACTGTTTTTT. Protein: CASRQDKLFF.